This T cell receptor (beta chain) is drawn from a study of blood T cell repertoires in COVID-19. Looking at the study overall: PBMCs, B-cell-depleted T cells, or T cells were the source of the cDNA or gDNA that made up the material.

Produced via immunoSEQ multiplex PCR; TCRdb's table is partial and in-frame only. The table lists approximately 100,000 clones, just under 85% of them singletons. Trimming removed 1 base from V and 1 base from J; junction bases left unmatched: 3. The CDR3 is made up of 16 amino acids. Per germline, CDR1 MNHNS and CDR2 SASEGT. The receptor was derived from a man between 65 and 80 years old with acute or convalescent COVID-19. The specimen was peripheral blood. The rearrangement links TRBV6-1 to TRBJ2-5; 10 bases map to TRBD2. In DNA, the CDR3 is TGTGCCAGCAGTGAAGAGTCTAGCGGGGGCCAAGAGACCCAGTACTTC. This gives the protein CASSEESSGGQETQYF.